Listed below are T cell receptor beta chains from one sample, sequenced in a study of regulatory T cells in long-lasting Graves disease. From the multiplex PCR reads, TCRdb called clonotypes with MiXCR, one entry per CDR3 protein. The sample has approximately 560,000 distinct CDR3 sequences; 16% are singletons. These sequences were also reported in another study, on T cells in Graves' hyperthyroidism and ophthalmopathy.

The starting material was peripheral blood mononuclear cells (PBMCs), obtained at new diagnosis, from a patient treated with antithyroid drugs. These receptors all come from a young man with Graves disease. CDR3s include the opening cysteine and the closing phenylalanine or tryptophan. D genes are given only for firm matches. Expanded clones get a size class; other rows say once, few or many, or leave the size out.

clone_size j_call d_call v_call cdr3_nt cdr3_aa
NA TRBJ2-5 TRBD2 TRBV20-1 TGCAGTGCAACACTAGCGGGAGGGCGAGAGACCCAGTACTTC CSATLAGGRETQYF
NA TRBJ1-6 NA TRBV10-3 TGTGCCGCCTGGGGGGGGCGCGGGTCACCCCTCCACTTT CAAWGGRGSPLHF
many TRBJ2-1 TRBD1 TRBV7-3 TGTGCCAGCAGCTCTGGGCTGGACAGGGTCAATGAGCAGTTCTTC CASSSGLDRVNEQFF
many TRBJ1-5 NA TRBV30 TGTGCCTGGAGTCTTCCTTTTAGCAATCAGCCCCAGCATTTT CAWSLPFSNQPQHF
NA TRBJ2-1 TRBD2 TRBV19 TGTGCCAGTAGCCCAGCGGGGGCGTACAATGAGCAGTTCTTC CASSPAGAYNEQFF
NA TRBJ2-5 NA TRBV6-1 TGTGCCAGCAGGTCAGGGGAGTTGGAGACCCAGTACTTC CASRSGELETQYF
many TRBJ1-1 NA TRBV20-1 TGCAGTGCTAGAGATCGCCCGGGGCTCTCTGAAGCTTTCTTT CSARDRPGLSEAFF
few TRBJ2-7 NA TRBV9 TGTGCCAGCAGCGTAGATCCGGGGAACACCTACGAGCAGTACTTC CASSVDPGNTYEQYF
NA TRBJ2-6 TRBD1 TRBV30 TGTGCCTGGAGTGCCGGGACAGGAGCCTCTGGGGCCAACGTCCTGACTTTC CAWSAGTGASGANVLTF
many TRBJ2-7 NA TRBV7-9 TGTGCCAGCAGCTTCCGGGACGGCGAGACCTACGAGCAGTACTTC CASSFRDGETYEQYF
few TRBJ2-1 NA TRBV12-3/TRBV12-4 TGTGCCAGCAGTTCGGAGGGAGGCTCCTACAATGAGCAGTTCTTC CASSSEGGSYNEQFF
NA TRBJ2-2 NA TRBV10-3 TGCGGTTCGGGGACGAACACCGGGGAGCTGTTTTTT CGSGTNTGELFF
few TRBJ1-5 NA TRBV20-1 TGCAGTGCTCTTTCCGGGACGGCAAATCAGCCCCAGCATTTT CSALSGTANQPQHF
many TRBJ1-1 NA TRBV6-1 TGTGCCAGCAGTCCCGGACCGACAGCCACTGAAGCTTTCTTT CASSPGPTATEAFF
many TRBJ2-3 NA TRBV12-3/TRBV12-4 TGTGCCAGCAGTCTGGGGGGGGCTACGCAGTATTTT CASSLGGATQYF
NA TRBJ2-4 NA TRBV4-1 TGCGCCAGCAGCCAAACAGGGTTGGACATTCAGTACTTC CASSQTGLDIQYF
few TRBJ1-1 NA TRBV7-9 TGTGCCAGCAGCACCGAGACCGGGGGTGGGAACACTGAAGCTTTCTTT CASSTETGGGNTEAFF
few TRBJ2-2 NA TRBV29-1 TGCACAGGAGGGACGAACACCGGGGAGCTGTTTTTT CTGGTNTGELFF
NA TRBJ2-5 TRBD1 TRBV27 TGTGCCAGCAGTACCCGGACAGGCAACCAAGAGACCCAGTACTTC CASSTRTGNQETQYF
NA TRBJ2-3 TRBD1 TRBV11-2 TGTGCCAGCAGCTCCCGAGGAGTGGGACAGGGGACAGATACGCAGTATTTT CASSSRGVGQGTDTQYF
many TRBJ2-3 NA TRBV2 TGTGCCAGCATAGCGACAGGAGCTAGCACAGATACGCAGTATTTT CASIATGASTDTQYF
many TRBJ2-3 NA TRBV7-2 TGTGCCAGCAGTAGGGGTGGGGCAGGGGTTACGACAGATACGCAGTATTTT CASSRGGAGVTTDTQYF
many TRBJ1-5 NA TRBV27 TGTGCCAGCAGTCCAGGACAGATTAGCAATCAGCCCCAGCATTTT CASSPGQISNQPQHF
many TRBJ1-1 NA TRBV12-3/TRBV12-4 TGTGCCAGCAGTTCTCATACTCCTGAAGCTTTCTTT CASSSHTPEAFF
once TRBJ2-7 TRBD2 TRBV5-4 TGTGCCAGCAGCGGGGAGTTACTAGCGGGAGTTGTCTACGAGCAGTACTTC CASSGELLAGVVYEQYF
many TRBJ2-5 NA TRBV27 TGTGCCAGCAGTCGGATCGGAGTCCAAGAGACCCAGTACTTC CASSRIGVQETQYF
NA TRBJ1-4 NA TRBV6-1 TGTGCCAGCACGAGGGCAGGGATTGAAAAACTGTTTTTT CASTRAGIEKLFF
many TRBJ1-1 NA TRBV11-2 TGTGCCAGCAGCTTAGAACTTCACGCGGGTGGTGAAGCTTTCTTT CASSLELHAGGEAFF
many TRBJ2-7 TRBD2 TRBV20-1 TGCAGTGCCCAAAGAGCGGGGGGCTCCTACGAGCAGTACTTC CSAQRAGGSYEQYF
NA TRBJ1-1 NA TRBV7-9 TGTGCCAGCAGCTTCAGGGCCGCCCGAATCGGGAACACTGAAGCTTTCTTT CASSFRAARIGNTEAFF
many TRBJ2-7 NA TRBV5-1 TGCGCCAGCAGCTTGGATGGGACGGCGAGCTCCTACGAGCAGTACTTC CASSLDGTASSYEQYF
NA TRBJ1-1 NA TRBV11-2 TGTGCCAGCAGCTCCTTAGCGGCCAGTCGCGCTCCGGGCACTGAAGCTTTCTTT CASSSLAASRAPGTEAFF
NA TRBJ2-2 TRBD2 TRBV10-3 TGTGCCATCAGCCTCGGGACTAGCGGGAGTCTCGGGGAGCTGTTTTTT CAISLGTSGSLGELFF
NA TRBJ2-7 TRBD1 TRBV29-1 TGCAGCGTCGCCGGGACAGGGATCTCCTACGAGCAGTACTTC CSVAGTGISYEQYF
NA TRBJ2-3 TRBD2 TRBV5-4 TGTGCCAGCAGCTTGAGGGACTACACAGATACGCAGTATTTT CASSLRDYTDTQYF
many TRBJ1-1 TRBD1 TRBV2 TGTGCCAGCAGTGAATTGACAGGGGACACTGAAGCTTTCTTT CASSELTGDTEAFF
many TRBJ2-3 NA TRBV30 TGTGCCTGGAGTGCGGTCTCGACAGGTCACCAACGCGCAGATACGCAGTATTTT CAWSAVSTGHQRADTQYF
few TRBJ2-7 TRBD2 TRBV4-1 TGCGCCAGCAGCCAACATCCTCCGGGACTAGCGGGACTGGTACCCCTCTACGAGCAGTACTTC CASSQHPPGLAGLVPLYEQYF
NA TRBJ2-7 TRBD2 TRBV20-1 TGCAGTGCTAGGTACGCGGGAGGAGTCGACGAGCAGTACTTC CSARYAGGVDEQYF
NA TRBJ2-2 TRBD2 TRBV6-5 TGTGCCAGCAGTTACCCTTCTAACCTCCCGGGGGGGCCGGACACCGGGGAGCTGTTTTTT CASSYPSNLPGGPDTGELFF
few TRBJ2-2 NA TRBV30 TGTGCCTGGGTCAGGGAGCGGAACACCGGGGAGCTGTTTTTT CAWVRERNTGELFF
NA TRBJ2-3 TRBD2 TRBV3-1 TGTGCCAGCAGCCAATCCGGACTAGTGGATACGCAGTATTTT CASSQSGLVDTQYF